The entry that follows covers one TCR beta chain sequence. This clone was seen only a few times. The antigen this receptor binds is unknown. Base qualities are not recorded, but no much larger clone differs from it by a single base. TCRbeta CDR3 regions were immunosequenced from genomic DNA with the immunoSEQ Assay. Prior to high-throughput sequencing, genomic DNA was amplified by bias-controlled multiplex PCR. Concerning the study's data processing: To quantify the absolute abundance of each unique TCRbeta CDR3 region, the sequences were collapsed and filtered. Clonality, defined as 1 minus Pielou's evenness, was calculated using only productive rearrangements. Tumor T-cell fraction was computed by normalizing TCRbeta template counts to usable DNA, estimated from several housekeeping genes. A previously published method was used to identify clones whose frequencies were significantly greater in on-treatment samples than in baseline samples. TCRdb limited this immuneACCESS table to in-frame rearrangements with V and J called. A share of clones is missing; checked studies link under half to unresolved V genes, and the rest is unexplained. V and J calls and clone size are given by that table; D and trimming were obtained from the DNA. This sample holds under 7,000 clones; approximately 21% were observed only once. Clones ranked in the top ten supply about 16% of the sample.

This sample is drawn from a study of sequential checkpoint blockade in melanoma (dated by TCRdb to between 2019 and 2020). Regarding the study in general: In a 1:1 randomization, patients received either first-line nivolumab then ipilimumab (arm A) or ipilimumab then nivolumab (arm B). For about two dozen patients, matched tumor biopsies were obtained before treatment and at week 13, following single-agent nivolumab (arm A) or ipilimumab (arm B). In about 80% of the matched pre- and post-treatment tumor biopsy pairs, both biopsies came from the same lesion. DNA from 90 to 100 pretreatment melanoma tumor samples was subjected to TCRbeta immunosequencing. Both trial sequences were followed by maintenance nivolumab.

The cysteine opens and the phenylalanine closes a CDR3 of 11 amino acids. The kept DNA is CDR3 alone, 33 bases in frame from the first base. V and J lose 5 bases and 7 bases, and a span of 8 bases separates them. Explained via the paper, the treatment or condition label denotes: randomized to nivolumab then ipilimumab (arm A) or the reverse (arm B). None of the patients in the trial had previously been given DNA-damaging chemotherapy. Samples came from patients with melanoma in CheckMate 064, a randomized, open-label phase II trial of sequential checkpoint blockade. Genomic DNA from formalin-fixed paraffin-embedded (FFPE) tissue samples served as the input for tumor TCR sequencing. The investigation overall reported the following: Small sample sizes and reduced statistical power limited the within-arm analyses of tumor T-cell fraction. PD-L1 staining and CD8+ T-cell counts correlated with tumor T-cell fraction and clonality, whereas mutational load did not. Among patients in the nivolumab-first arm (arm A), tumor TIL clonality before treatment was associated with response (P = .04). Larger, independent patient cohorts are needed to validate the response-prediction model that combines TCR metrics and mutation burden. Clinical benefit was about 30 times more likely to be achieved by patients whose tumor T-cell fraction and clonality increased by week 13.

This sequence uses TRBV6-7 and TRBJ2-5; the D call is tentative, TRBD1 or TRBD2, as each matches 5 bases. Being an ORF, TRBV6-7 has a function that is uncertain. This TCR was recovered from a human donor with melanoma. The input for sequencing was tumor tissue (inferred from file names), taken from a patient given nivolumab and ipilimumab in sequence. The nucleotides are TGTGCCAGCAGTCCTGGGGGGACCCAGTACTTC. This codes for CASSPGGTQYF.